This T cell receptor beta chain was sequenced in a study of T cell changes during pregnancy in multiple sclerosis. Clones were sequenced by immunoSEQ multiplex PCR, and TCRdb holds only the in-frame ones, with some missing. Among about 60,000 clones listed, roughly 92% were seen once. The receptor was derived from a female donor with multiple sclerosis, enrolled in a pregnancy study. The source was CD8+ T cells from peripheral blood mononuclear cells, collected in the second trimester of pregnancy.

The CDR3 reads CASSLRLGRVEETQYF. DNA of the CDR3: TGTGCCAGCAGTTTACGATTGGGCAGGGTGGAAGAGACCCAGTACTTC. The chain recombines TRBV28 with TRBJ2-5, with D perhaps TRBD1 (5 bases). The V gene's germline CDR1 is MDHEN and CDR2 SYDVKM. CDR3 size: 16 residues. Trimming stripped 2 bases from V and 3 bases from J, with 16 bases between.